Shown below are 6 T cell receptor beta chains from a single sample sequenced in a study of cytomegalovirus exposure and HLA in healthy donors (TCRdb year 2017). Library construction relied on the immunoSEQ multiplex PCR assay. A mixture of 60 forward primers for TCR Vbeta segments and 13 reverse primers for TCR Jbeta segments was used in the multiplex PCR. In TCRdb, the immuneACCESS table is reduced to in-frame sequences with V and J assigned. These tables do not hold every clone; where another copy was compared, an unresolved V gene accounts for under half, and the others remain unexplained. The sample table holds 90,000 to 150,000 clones, of which 75% were seen once. About 2.8% of the sample is held by the ten biggest clonotypes. Sequencing was performed on PBMCs. Source of these receptors: a woman in her 40s in good health and CMV-seropositive.

The rearrangement uses TRBV30 and TRBJ1-5; a weak D match, TRBD1 (5 bases). Trimming removed 4 bases from V and 3 bases from J, with 13 bases in between. CDR3 length: 14 residues. Germline assignment: CDR1 GTSNPN and CDR2 SVGIG (reference sequence). CDR3 sequence: CAWNSGGDNQPQHF. Here the CDR3 DNA reads TGTGCCTGGAATTCGGGGGGGGACAATCAGCCCCAGCATTTT.

CDR3 nucleotide sequence: TGTGCCAGCAGCTTGAGGGGACTAGCGGGGGGGTCCTACAATGAGCAGTTCTTC. Translating gives CASSLRGLAGGSYNEQFF. The chain uses TRBV11-1 and TRBJ2-1, with 16 bases aligning to TRBD2. The ends lost 3 bases at V and 1 base at J; junction bases unmatched: 3. Per the germline V gene, CDR1 is SGHAT and CDR2 is FQDESV (reference sequence). This CDR3 comprises 18 residues.

The chain links TRBV7-3 to TRBJ1-2; no reliable D call. Germline-derived CDR1 and CDR2 are SGHTA and FQGTGA. With 6 bases removed from V and 9 bases from J, the gap between germline ends came to 23 bases. The CDR3 runs 15 residues. The CDR3 spells CASSLNPGQLWSYTF. In DNA form, the CDR3 reads TGTGCCAGCAGTCTCAACCCGGGTCAACTATGGAGCTACACCTTC.

The genes are TRBV2 and TRBJ1-6; the D gene is possibly TRBD1 (5 bases). CDR3 length equals 15 residues. Trimming took off 6 bases at V and 6 bases at J, with 15 bases between the two ends. Germline V CDR1 and CDR2: SNHLY, FYNNEI. As DNA, the CDR3 is TGTGCCAGCAGCCCGATGGGGGGGGTTAATTCACCCCTCCACTTT. Residues: CASSPMGGVNSPLHF.

This clone was counted a few times. V and J are TRBV19 and TRBJ2-7; the D gene is possibly TRBD1 (5 bases). V lost 5 bases and J lost 5, with 10 bases in between. Germline loops: CDR1 LNHDA, CDR2 SQIVND (reference sequence). This CDR3 has 12 amino acids. The CDR3, as DNA: TGTGCCAGTAGTGTCTGGGGCGACGAGCAGTACTTC. Residues: CASSVWGDEQYF. The whole variable domain, filled in from reference TRBV19 and TRBJ2-7, reads DGGITQSPKYLFRKEGQNVTLSCEQNLNHDAMYWYRQDPGQGLRLIYYSQIVNDFQKGDIAEGYSVSREKKESFPLTVTSAQKNPTAFYLCASSVWGDEQYFGPGTRLTVT.

The gene calls are TRBV7-9 and TRBJ2-1, with D possibly being TRBD2 (5 bases). CDR1 SEHNR and CDR2 FQNEAQ come from the germline V gene (reference sequence). The CDR3 extends over 14 amino acids. Trimming cost V 1 base and J 11 bases, with 15 bases left between them. The CDR3 is CASSLEVSGNKQFF. DNA for the CDR3: TGTGCCAGCAGCTTAGAAGTCTCCGGGAATAAGCAGTTCTTC.